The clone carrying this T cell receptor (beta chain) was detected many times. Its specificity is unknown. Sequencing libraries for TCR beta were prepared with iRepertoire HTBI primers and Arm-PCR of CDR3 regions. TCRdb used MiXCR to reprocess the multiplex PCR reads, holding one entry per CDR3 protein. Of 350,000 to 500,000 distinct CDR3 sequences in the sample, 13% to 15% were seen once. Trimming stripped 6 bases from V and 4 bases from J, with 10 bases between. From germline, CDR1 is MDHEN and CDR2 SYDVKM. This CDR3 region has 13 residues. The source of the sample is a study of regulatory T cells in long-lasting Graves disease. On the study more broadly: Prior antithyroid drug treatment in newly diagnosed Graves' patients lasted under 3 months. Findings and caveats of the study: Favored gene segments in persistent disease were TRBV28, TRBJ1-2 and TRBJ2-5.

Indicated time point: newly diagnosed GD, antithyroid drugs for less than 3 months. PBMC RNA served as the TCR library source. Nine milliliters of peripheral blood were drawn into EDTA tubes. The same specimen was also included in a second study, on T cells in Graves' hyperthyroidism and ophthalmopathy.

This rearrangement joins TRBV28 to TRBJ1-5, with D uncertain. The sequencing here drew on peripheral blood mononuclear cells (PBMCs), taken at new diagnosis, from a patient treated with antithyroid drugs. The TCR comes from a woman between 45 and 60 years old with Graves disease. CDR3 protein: CASSPPLNQPQHF. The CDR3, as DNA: TGTGCCAGCAGCCCGCCCCTAAATCAGCCCCAGCATTTT.